This T cell receptor (beta chain) was captured by sequencing in a study of graft-versus-host responses after intestinal transplantation. Broader study findings: Recipient marrow contained GvH clones, some of which appeared first in ileum or blood.

As regards this clone: Its antigen is not known.

Produced via immunoSEQ multiplex PCR; TCRdb's table is partial and in-frame only. Among 55,000 to 80,000 clones listed, 85% to 95% were seen once. Germline V gives CDR1 SNHLY, CDR2 FYNNEI. V was pared by 6 bases and J by 2 bases, with 19 bases between. The CDR3 runs 16 residues. The chain couples TRBV2 to TRBJ1-1; TRBD1 is a possible D gene (5 bases). Source: unstimulated CD8+ T cells sorted from spleen or lymph node cells, taken before transplant. The sequence was obtained from a human donor who was the organ donor for an intestinal transplant. The CDR3 sequence: CASRDTETVTNTEAFF. The CDR3 coding sequence is TGTGCCAGCAGAGATACCGAGACAGTGACTAACACTGAAGCTTTCTTT.